These 13 T cell receptor beta chains originate from one sample sequenced in a study of T cell responses to AZD1222 COVID-19 vaccine. Assay used: immunoSEQ multiplex PCR; TCRdb lists only in-frame clones, some missing. The sample records 70,000 to 95,000 clones, roughly 90% being singletons. The material was peripheral blood, obtained on day 0 of MenACWY control vaccination. These receptors were obtained from an adult in good health.

The chain uses TRBV4-2 and TRBJ1-1; a possible D gene is TRBD1 (6 bases). This CDR3 is 16 amino acids long. The V gene lost 3 bases and the J gene lost 0 bases, with 14 bases spanning the gap. CDR1 and CDR2 from the germline V gene are LGHNA and YNFKEQ. The CDR3 region is CASSQAVGGMNTEAFF. The DNA of the CDR3 is TGTGCCAGCAGCCAGGCGGTCGGGGGCATGAACACTGAAGCTTTCTTT.

V and J are TRBV4-2 and TRBJ1-5; perhaps TRBD1 as D (6 bases). Germline CDR1 LGHNA, CDR2 YNFKEQ. With 4 bases removed from V and 5 bases from J, the gap between germline ends came to 12 bases. The CDR3 spans 14 residues. CDR3 nucleotide sequence: TGTGCCAGCAGCCTCGTTAGGGGGGATCAGCCCCAGCATTTT. It yields the protein CASSLVRGDQPQHF.

V and J are TRBV6-2 or TRBV6-3 and TRBJ1-2, with a possible D match to TRBD1 (5 bases). This CDR3 is 14 amino acids long. CDR1 is MNHEY and CDR2 is SVGEGT in the germline V gene. Trimming left V 2 bases short and J 7 bases short, with 14 bases between. The CDR3 DNA reads as TGTGCCAGCAGTTACGATTTCGGGACTATTGGCTACACCTTC. Amino acid sequence: CASSYDFGTIGYTF.

This clone was seen just once. This chain uses TRBV30 with TRBJ1-4; D is undetermined. This CDR3 is 14 amino acids long. Germline V lookup: CDR1 GTSNPN, CDR2 SVGIG (reference sequence). Trimming pared 0 bases from V and 6 bases from J, leaving 11 bases between. The CDR3 protein is CAWSVGGTDEKLFF. As DNA, the CDR3 is TGTGCCTGGAGTGTGGGAGGAACGGATGAAAAACTGTTTTTT.

V and J are TRBV5-1 and TRBJ2-1, with TRBD1 matching 8 bases. Looked up from germline, CDR1 is SGHRS and CDR2 is YFSETQ. J was trimmed by 3 bases and V by 3 bases; bases with no gene match: 2. The CDR3 consists of 14 residues. CDR3 amino acids: CASSWDRLYNEQFF. In DNA, the CDR3 is TGCGCCAGCAGCTGGGACAGGCTCTACAATGAGCAGTTCTTC.

V usage is TRBV7-2 and J usage is TRBJ2-3; D is possibly TRBD1 (6 bases). Germline V gene sequence: CDR1 SGHTA, CDR2 FQGNSA. The CDR3 covers 15 residues. The V end lost 1 base, the J end lost 1 base, and 9 bases lay between the germline ends. In nucleotides, the CDR3 is TGTGCCAGCAGCTTAGGGCCAGGGGGCACAGATACGCAGTATTTT. The encoded protein is CASSLGPGGTDTQYF. Together with reference TRBV7-2 and TRBJ2-3, the CDR3 gives the full variable domain: GAGVSQSPSNKVTEKGKDVELRCDPISGHTALYWYRQSLGQGLEFLIYFQGNSAPDKSGLPSDRFSAERTGGSVSTLTIQRTQQEDSAVYLCASSLGPGGTDTQYFGPGTRLTVL.

CDR3 coding DNA: TGTGCCAGCAGCCAAGACTGGCCCAGCGAGCAGTACTTC. Amino acid sequence: CASSQDWPSEQYF. This rearrangement joins TRBV14 to TRBJ2-7; D not certain. The ends were cut back, 0 bases at V and 6 bases at J, with 9 bases in the middle. The CDR3 runs to 13 residues. Germline lookup yields CDR1 SGHDN and CDR2 FVKESK.

The rearrangement links TRBV15 to TRBJ1-4; 11 bases map to TRBD1. CDR3 length: 16 amino acids. The germline V gene encodes CDR1 LNHNV and CDR2 YYDKDF (reference sequence). J lost 1 base, V lost 7 bases, and 5 bases had no gene match. CDR3 protein: CATTWTGGRTNEKLFF. In DNA form, the CDR3 reads TGTGCCACCACCTGGACAGGGGGCCGAACTAATGAAAAACTGTTTTTT.

The chain joins TRBV28 to TRBJ1-4; TRBD1 agrees at 7 bases. Looked up from germline, CDR1 is MDHEN and CDR2 is SYDVKM. The CDR3 is made up of 15 amino acids. V shed 2 bases and J 6 bases; nucleotides not matched to a gene: 6. The DNA for the CDR3 is TGTGCCAGCAGTTTACCCATAGGGGGCCATGAAAAACTGTTTTTT. It yields the protein CASSLPIGGHEKLFF.

The chain carries TRBV28 and TRBJ2-7; 10 bases fit TRBD2. CDR3 length equals 17 residues. J gave up 0 bases and V 4 bases, and 9 bases lay outside the gene matches. The germline CDR1 and CDR2 sequences are MDHEN and SYDVKM. The CDR3: CASSSRTSGLYSYEQYF. As DNA, the CDR3 is TGTGCCAGCAGTTCCAGGACTAGCGGATTATACTCCTACGAGCAGTACTTC.

The V gene is TRBV3-1 (or the pseudogene TRBV3-2), the J gene TRBJ1-1; a possible D gene is TRBD1 (5 bases). The CDR3 is 13 amino acids. The germline gives CDR1 LGHDT, CDR2 YNNKEL (reference sequence). The V end lost 5 bases, the J end lost 6 bases, and 13 bases lay between the germline ends. The CDR3 here is CASSNTGTPEAFF. The DNA for the CDR3 is TGTGCCAGCAGCAATACCGGGACCCCTGAAGCTTTCTTT.

The V call is TRBV15, the J call TRBJ1-5, with unresolved D. This CDR3 has 15 residues. Trimming took off 0 bases at V and 1 base at J, with 7 bases between the two ends. Germline V gene sequence: CDR1 LNHNV, CDR2 YYDKDF (reference sequence). CDR3 protein: CATSRDKASNQPQHF. The CDR3 DNA follows: TGTGCCACCAGCAGAGATAAGGCGAGCAATCAGCCCCAGCATTTT.

This rearrangement joins TRBV5-5 to TRBJ2-7, with D unresolved. CDR3 size: 13 residues. Germline CDR1 reads SGHKS; CDR2 reads YYEKEE (reference sequence). With 2 bases removed from V and 3 bases from J, the gap between germline ends came to 9 bases. The CDR3 nucleotides read TGTGCCAGCAGCTTAGAGTCGCACTACGAGCAGTACTTC. It specifies CASSLESHYEQYF. The full variable domain, in which reference TRBV5-5 and TRBJ2-7 provide the parts outside the CDR3, is DAGVTQSPTHLIKTRGQQVTLRCSPISGHKSVSWYQQVLGQGPQFIFQYYEKEERGRGNFPDRFSARQFPNYSSELNVNALLLGDSALYLCASSLESHYEQYFGPGTRLTVT.